This T cell receptor beta chain is drawn from a study of T cell responses to AZD1222 COVID-19 vaccine. Study-level results: Spike-specific TCR depth and breadth grew after two AZD1222 doses. Baseline seropositives among AZD1222 recipients totaled only 6 or 7.

The table lists this clone with a few counts. Its matching antigen is unknown. V was pared by 0 bases and J by 0 bases, with 12 bases between. This CDR3 is built from 17 residues. Germline lookup yields CDR1 MGHRA and CDR2 YSYEKL. Generated by immunoSEQ multiplex PCR, the TCRdb table keeps only in-frame clones and is missing some. The table includes 90,000 to 120,000 clones, 80% to 95% detected once. Sample: peripheral blood, taken 28 days after the second AZD1222 dose. The chain recombines TRBV4-1 with TRBJ1-3; the D is unclear. This sequence originates from an adult who received the AZD1222 COVID-19 vaccine. The CDR3 here is CASSQEPGLLSGNTIYF. CDR3 in DNA: TGCGCCAGCAGCCAAGAACCGGGATTACTCTCTGGAAACACCATATATTTT.